This T cell receptor beta chain is from a study of T cell responses to AZD1222 COVID-19 vaccine. Whole-study findings and limits: Two AZD1222 doses significantly raised spike-specific TCR breadth and depth over controls. The donor cohort was predominantly white British with a female majority, and clonal diversity may have been underestimated. The study found vaccine-associated CD4 TCRs spanning spike, dominant at 160-218 and 743-854. Repertoires in all cases were sampled only once the peak T cell response had passed.

Sequencing was performed with immunoSEQ multiplex PCR; in TCRdb, only in-frame clones are kept and a portion is missing. The sample has approximately 150,000 clones, 91% seen once. CDR1 MDHEN and CDR2 SYDVKM come from the germline V gene. This CDR3 has 15 residues. Trimming removed 2 bases at V and 1 base at J, with 11 bases between. In the case of this clone: Its antigen is unidentified.

The V gene is TRBV28, the J gene TRBJ1-2; D unclear. The sample was peripheral blood, taken 28 days after the second dose of the MenACWY control vaccine. The source is an adult who received the MenACWY meningococcal vaccine as a control. CDR3 sequence (DNA): TGTGCCAGCAGTTTACGGCAGATACTTAACTATGGCTACACCTTC. It codes for CASSLRQILNYGYTF.